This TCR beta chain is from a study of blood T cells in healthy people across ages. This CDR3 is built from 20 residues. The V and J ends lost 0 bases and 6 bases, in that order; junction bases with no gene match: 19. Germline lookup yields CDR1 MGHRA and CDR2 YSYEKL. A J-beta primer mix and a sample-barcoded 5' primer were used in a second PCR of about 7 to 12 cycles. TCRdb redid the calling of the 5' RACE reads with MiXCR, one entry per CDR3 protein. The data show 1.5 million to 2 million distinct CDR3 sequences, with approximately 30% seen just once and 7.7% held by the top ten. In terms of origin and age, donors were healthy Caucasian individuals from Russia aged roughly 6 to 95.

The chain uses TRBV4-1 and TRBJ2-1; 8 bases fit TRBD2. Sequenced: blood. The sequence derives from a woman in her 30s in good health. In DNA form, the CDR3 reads TGCGCCAGCAGCCAAGAACATATACAAGGACTAGCTGGAAGGGGCAATGAGCAGTTCTTC. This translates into CASSQEHIQGLAGRGNEQFF.